This is a list of T cell receptor beta chains from one sample in a study of T cell repertoires in cytomegalovirus infection. TCRdb reanalysed the reads using MiXCR and keeps one entry per CDR3 protein. The sample has about 830,000 distinct CDR3 sequences, about 31% seen once. These TCRs are of unknown antigen specificity. Sequenced material: cultured CD8+ T cells from PBMCs, taken from culture after CMV antigen stimulation. The source is a human donor in good health (CMV status not recorded). Some clones in this sample may be carry-over from other donors' samples. Each CDR3 is given with its conserved first and last residue. The D gene is left open where the match is weak. Clone size is stated in some rows and not others, as once, few, many or a class when expanded.

cdr3_length,clone_size,d_call,v_call,j_call,cdr3_nt,cdr3_aa
15,NA,TRBD1,TRBV6-1,TRBJ1-2,TGTGCCAGCAATACCCTGGGACAGATTGGCTATGGCTACACCTTC,CASNTLGQIGYGYTF
16,NA,TRBD1,TRBV6-1,TRBJ1-3,TGTGCCAGCAGTAAGATCGGGACAGCCTCTGGAAACACCATATATTTT,CASSKIGTASGNTIYF
14,NA,NA,TRBV7-9,TRBJ1-1,TGTGCCAGCAGCTCTTTGGCAGCGGGGACTGAAGCTTTCTTT,CASSSLAAGTEAFF
14,once,NA,TRBV4-1,TRBJ2-3,TGCGCCAGCAGCCAAGAATCGGGACCAGATACGCAGTATTTT,CASSQESGPDTQYF
13,many,NA,TRBV6-2/TRBV6-3,TRBJ1-5,TGTGCCAGCACCTGGGACAGCAATCAGCCCCAGCATTTT,CASTWDSNQPQHF
14,NA,NA,TRBV5-5,TRBJ2-5,TGTGCCAGCAGCAGAGGACATTCTCAAGAGACCCAGTACTTC,CASSRGHSQETQYF
15,NA,NA,TRBV6-5,TRBJ2-6,TGTGCCAGCACCCCAGTTCGGGATGGGGCCAACGTCCTGACTTTC,CASTPVRDGANVLTF
17,many,NA,TRBV7-2,TRBJ1-1,TGTGCCAGCAGCTTAGGCTTTATGGGGGTGGCGAACACTGAAGCTTTCTTT,CASSLGFMGVANTEAFF
14,many,NA,TRBV7-9,TRBJ1-1,TGTGCCAGCAGCTTAGCCCATTCTCGCACTGAAGCTTTCTTT,CASSLAHSRTEAFF
17,few,TRBD1,TRBV12-3/TRBV12-4,TRBJ1-2,TGTGCCAGCAGTTTGGTGCCAGGGGGGATTTTTCGGTATGGCTACACCTTC,CASSLVPGGIFRYGYTF
16,NA,NA,TRBV4-2,TRBJ2-7,TGTGCCAGCAGCCAAGAGTCGTCGGGGATTCCCTACGAGCAGTACTTC,CASSQESSGIPYEQYF
16,many,NA,TRBV19,TRBJ2-1,TGTGCCAGTAGTTTAGTCCCCGGGATTCTTGACAATGAGCAGTTCTTC,CASSLVPGILDNEQFF
16,few,TRBD2,TRBV6-6,TRBJ2-1,TGTGCCAGCAGTTATGCTAGCGGGGCCAGCTACAATGAGCAGTTCTTC,CASSYASGASYNEQFF
13,few,NA,TRBV4-1,TRBJ2-1,TGCGCCAGCAGCCAAGTCGGGTCTAATGAGCAGTTCTTC,CASSQVGSNEQFF
10,few,NA,TRBV7-9,TRBJ1-1,TGTGCCAGCAGTTTTCGAGGGGCTTTCTTT,CASSFRGAFF
16,few,TRBD2,TRBV12-3/TRBV12-4,TRBJ2-2,TGTGCCAGCAGTTTAGGCGGGGGGTCGTACACCGGGGAGCTGTTTTTT,CASSLGGGSYTGELFF
18,few,TRBD1,TRBV5-8,TRBJ1-5,TGTGCCAGCAGCTGGGAACAGGGGGTAACCTATAGCAATCAGCCCCAGCATTTT,CASSWEQGVTYSNQPQHF
17,many,TRBD1,TRBV7-2,TRBJ2-1,TGTGCCAGCAGCTTAGGTGGACAGGGGTCACTCTACAATGAGCAGTTCTTC,CASSLGGQGSLYNEQFF
14,NA,NA,TRBV9,TRBJ1-2,TGTGCCAGCAGCGTGGCGGACCTGTCGGATGGCTACACCTTC,CASSVADLSDGYTF
15,many,NA,TRBV7-8,TRBJ2-5,TGTGCCAGCACCACCCTTCAAGAGGGACAAGAGACCCAGTACTTC,CASTTLQEGQETQYF
16,NA,TRBD2,TRBV15,TRBJ2-1,TGTGCCACCAGCAGAGGGGAGCGGGGGCCGGTGGATGAGCAGTTCTTC,CATSRGERGPVDEQFF
14,NA,NA,TRBV12-3/TRBV12-4,TRBJ2-4,TGTGCCAGCAGCCCCGGCCCCTACAAAAACATTCAGTACTTC,CASSPGPYKNIQYF
16,few,NA,TRBV7-9,TRBJ2-5,TGTGCCAGCAGCTTAGCGTGGGGAGGAGATCAAGAGACCCAGTACTTC,CASSLAWGGDQETQYF
15,few,TRBD1,TRBV6-6,TRBJ1-3,TGTGCCAGCAGTCCACCCCAGACAGGGGAGAACACCATATATTTT,CASSPPQTGENTIYF
17,many,TRBD1,TRBV14,TRBJ2-1,TGTGCCAGCAGCCAAGGTGAACAGGGGGTACCGCGCAATGAGCAGTTCTTC,CASSQGEQGVPRNEQFF
16,few,NA,TRBV20-1,TRBJ1-1,TGCACCCCCCCTACAGGAGTAGGGGCCACCGGACCTGAAGCTTTCTTT,CTPPTGVGATGPEAFF
12,many,NA,TRBV12-3/TRBV12-4,TRBJ1-1,TGTGCCAGCAGTTTGGGTAGCCTTGAAGCTTTCTTT,CASSLGSLEAFF
15,few,NA,TRBV7-9,TRBJ2-2,TGTGCCAGCGAGGGGCGGGGCAGGGGCCCGGGGGAGCTGTTTTTT,CASEGRGRGPGELFF
13,few,NA,TRBV7-6,TRBJ2-3,TGTGCCAGCAGTTCCATCCCCCCAGATACGCAGTATTTT,CASSSIPPDTQYF